A single sample is the source of the 26 T cell receptor beta chains below, sequenced in a study of blood T cells in healthy people across ages. A second roughly 6 to 12 cycle PCR used barcoded and J-beta primers. TCRdb reprocessed the 5' RACE reads via MiXCR and lists one record per CDR3 protein. In the table there are over a million distinct CDR3 sequences, 40% to 45% of which are singletons. The sample taken for sequencing was blood. The receptors here all came from a woman between 18 and 30 years old in good health.

This sequence joins TRBV9 and TRBJ2-3; D not certain. CDR1 and CDR2 from the germline V gene are SGDLS and YYNGEE. This CDR3 comprises 16 residues. Trimming pared 0 bases from V and 2 bases from J, leaving 13 bases between. CDR3 in amino acids: CASSVGLAPVTDTQYF. The CDR3 nucleotides read TGTGCCAGCAGCGTAGGTCTCGCCCCTGTCACAGATACGCAGTATTTT.

This clonotype has only a few counts. V is TRBV4-3 and J is TRBJ2-1; 8 bases are a match to TRBD1. CDR1 is LGHNA and CDR2 is YSLEER in the germline V gene. There are 15 residues in the CDR3. V lost 1 base to trimming and J lost 5 bases; unmatched junction nucleotides: 4. CDR3 amino acids: CASSQGTGWDNEQFF. DNA for the CDR3: TGCGCCAGCAGCCAAGGGACAGGGTGGGACAATGAGCAGTTCTTC.

The rearrangement links TRBV5-1 to TRBJ2-2; D gene ambiguous. The germline V and J ends were trimmed by 3 bases and 0 bases, with 9 bases remaining between them. Germline values: CDR1 SGHRS, CDR2 YFSETQ. This CDR3 spans 15 amino acids. The chain's CDR3 is CASSSRLANTGELFF. CDR3 nucleotide sequence: TGCGCCAGCAGCTCGCGGTTAGCGAACACCGGGGAGCTGTTTTTT. Based on the CDR3 plus reference TRBV5-1 and TRBJ2-2, the full variable domain is KAGVTQTPRYLIKTRGQQVTLSCSPISGHRSVSWYQQTPGQGLQFLFEYFSETQRNKGNFPGRFSGRQFSNSRSEMNVSTLELGDSALYLCASSSRLANTGELFFGEGSRLTVL.

The CDR3 DNA sequence: TGTGCCAGCAGCAATGTAGCGGGGGGGCCCCACGAGCAGTACTTC. It encodes CASSNVAGGPHEQYF. This chain connects TRBV6-1 to TRBJ2-7; 11 bases agree with TRBD2. CDR3 length: 15 amino acids. Germline CDR1 is MNHNS and CDR2 is SASEGT. V was pared by 6 bases and J by 5 bases, with 9 bases of the junction left unmatched.

The chain joins TRBV24-1 to TRBJ2-1; D remains unclear. V lost 4 bases and J lost 6, with 12 bases in between. There are 14 residues in the CDR3. The V gene's germline CDR1 is KGHDR and CDR2 SFDVKD. Here the CDR3 DNA reads TGTGCCACCAGTGAGAAGGGCGATAGCAATGAGCAGTTCTTC. Its protein is CATSEKGDSNEQFF.

This clonotype was seen more than once but under ten times. The J gene is TRBJ2-7, the V gene TRBV29-1, with 7 bases identical to TRBD1. Trimming took 7 bases from V and 6 from J; bases not matched to a gene: 9. The germline V gene has CDR1 SQVTM and CDR2 ANQGSEA. The CDR3 contains 12 residues. CDR3 in DNA: TGCAGCGCACAGGGGACATCGAGCGAGCAGTACTTC. This gives the protein CSAQGTSSEQYF.

The chain carries TRBV6-5 and TRBJ1-3, with D perhaps matching TRBD1 (6 bases). The germline V gene has CDR1 MNHEY and CDR2 SVGAGI. The CDR3 consists of 18 residues. Trimming shortened V by 0 bases and J by 1 base, and 16 bases separated the two germline ends. The CDR3 DNA sequence: TGTGCCAGCAGTTACTCGACTACCGCGACAGGATCTGGAAACACCATATATTTT. This codes for CASSYSTTATGSGNTIYF.

This clonotype was detected once. The CDR3 DNA reads as TGTGCCAGCAGCTTATTGGGAAGAGGGACTAGCGGGTACAATGAGCAGTACTTC. It specifies CASSLLGRGTSGYNEQYF. The chain has TRBV7-2 and TRBJ2-1; 12 nucleotides align to TRBD2. The J call may not be correct, given that the DNA end is closer to TRBJ2-7. Germline CDR1 reads SGHTA; CDR2 reads FQGNSA. The CDR3 totals 18 residues.

This clonotype came up once. The gene calls are TRBV20-1 and TRBJ2-4; 10 bases agree with TRBD1. Near its end, the DNA agrees better with TRBJ2-7, so the J call may be wrong. The germline V gene encodes CDR1 DFQATT and CDR2 SNEGSKA (reference sequence). The CDR3 loop spans 12 amino acids. The CDR3 loop reads CSAGTGVAEQYF. The DNA of the CDR3 is TGCAGTGCTGGGACAGGGGTCGCCGAGCAGTACTTC.

This clonotype showed up just once. The chain is built from TRBV6-6 and TRBJ1-1, with TRBD1 as a possible D gene (6 bases). V was shortened by 2 bases and J by 1 base, with 11 bases between the two germline ends. CDR3 length: 15 residues. In germline, CDR1 is MNHNY, CDR2 SVGAGI (reference sequence). The CDR3 reads CASSYAGRGNTEAFF. In DNA form, the CDR3 reads TGTGCCAGCAGTTACGCTGGCAGGGGGAACACTGAAGCTTTCTTT.

V is TRBV3-1 and J is TRBJ2-3; TRBD1 agrees at 9 bases. From germline, CDR1 is LGHDT and CDR2 YNNKEL (reference sequence). CDR3 length: 16 residues. Trimming took 3 bases from V and 3 from J; bases not matched to a gene: 7. CDR3 sequence reads: CASSHYRGLWTDTQYF. The CDR3 DNA follows: TGTGCCAGCAGCCATTACAGGGGGCTTTGGACAGATACGCAGTATTTT.

V gene TRBV27 combines with J gene TRBJ2-5, with D uncertain. Trimming pared 6 bases from V and 5 bases from J, leaving 13 bases between. This CDR3 is 13 amino acids long. Germline CDR1 reads MNHEY; CDR2 reads SMNVEV (reference sequence). CDR3 protein: CASSQRLYETQYF. The CDR3 bases are TGTGCCAGCAGCCAGAGGCTGTATGAGACCCAGTACTTC.

This chain connects TRBV5-1 to TRBJ1-2; a possible D gene is TRBD1 (5 bases). The CDR3 runs to 14 residues. Germline V CDR1 and CDR2: SGHRS, YFSETQ. V was cut by 4 bases and J by 2 bases, with 12 bases left in between. The CDR3 region has the DNA TGCGCCAGCAGCACGCAGACAGCGAACTATGGCTACACCTTC. It yields the protein CASSTQTANYGYTF.

The J gene is TRBJ1-2, the V gene TRBV4-3; no firm D call. The CDR3 has 14 residues. The germline gives CDR1 LGHNA, CDR2 YSLEER. Between the trimmed V and J ends, which lost 2 bases and 4 bases, there was a span of 11 bases. CDR3 sequence (DNA): TGCGCCAGCAGCCAACCCGGGAGGGTCTATGGCTACACCTTC. This translates into CASSQPGRVYGYTF.

This clonotype was counted a few times. This sequence joins TRBV20-1 and TRBJ1-1; D is ambiguous. Trimming took 3 bases from V and 1 from J, leaving 9 bases between them. The V gene's germline CDR1 is DFQATT and CDR2 SNEGSKA (reference sequence). The CDR3 totals 13 residues. The chain's CDR3 is CSASVHPNTEAFF. The CDR3 nucleotides read TGCAGTGCTAGTGTACACCCGAACACTGAAGCTTTCTTT.

This clonotype turned up a few times. This chain connects TRBV4-3 to TRBJ2-3; D is undetermined. The V end was cut by 0 bases, the J end by 2 bases, with 9 bases between. The CDR3 is 15 residues long. Per the germline V gene, CDR1 is LGHNA and CDR2 is YSLEER. For the CDR3, the DNA is TGCGCCAGCAGCCAAGACTCGGACCCCACAGATACGCAGTATTTT. Encoded protein: CASSQDSDPTDTQYF.

This clonotype was recorded a few times. The gene calls are TRBV20-1 and TRBJ1-2; perhaps TRBD1 as D (6 bases). Trimming took 3 bases from V and 2 from J, leaving 13 bases between them. The V gene's germline CDR1 is DFQATT and CDR2 SNEGSKA (reference sequence). The CDR3 length is 14 residues. The CDR3 region is CSASKARGNYGYTF. The CDR3 coding sequence is TGCAGTGCTAGTAAGGCCAGGGGAAACTATGGCTACACCTTC.

The table lists this clonotype with a few counts. A much larger clone is a single base away; this may be a read error. This sequence joins TRBV7-9 and TRBJ1-1; D ambiguous. Germline CDR1 reads SEHNR; CDR2 reads FQNEAQ (reference sequence). V dropped 2 bases and J dropped 4 bases, with 5 bases sitting between them. The CDR3 contains 12 residues. Here the CDR3 reads CASSLLSTEAFF. CDR3 nucleotides: TGTGCCAGCAGCTTACTGAGCACTGAAGCTTTCTTT.

This clonotype was seen a handful of times. This chain uses TRBV29-1 with TRBJ1-2; D ambiguous. The germline CDR1 and CDR2 sequences are SQVTM and ANQGSEA. This CDR3 is built from 13 residues. Trimming pared 4 bases from V and 2 bases from J, leaving 11 bases between. CDR3 sequence: CSVARRLNYGYTF. CDR3 coding DNA: TGCAGCGTTGCACGCAGGCTCAACTATGGCTACACCTTC.

The J gene is TRBJ2-1, the V gene TRBV30; D is uncertain. CDR1 is GTSNPN, CDR2 SVGIG, per germline (reference sequence). This CDR3 has 14 amino acids. V was pared by 2 bases and J by 0 bases, with 8 bases between. The CDR3 protein is CAWSLTYSYNEQFF. The CDR3, as DNA: TGTGCCTGGAGTTTAACTTACTCCTACAATGAGCAGTTCTTC.

The V call is TRBV7-2, the J call TRBJ2-1; TRBD2 matches 15 bases. The CDR3 is made up of 17 amino acids. With 5 bases clipped from V and 7 bases from J, the junction kept 9 bases outside the gene matches. Germline V lookup: CDR1 SGHTA, CDR2 FQGNSA. The CDR3 here is CASSRSRTSGRANEQFF. The CDR3 DNA follows: TGTGCCAGCAGCCGGAGTAGGACTAGCGGGAGGGCGAATGAGCAGTTCTTC.

The chain employs TRBV27 and TRBJ1-1, with 9 bases identical to TRBD1. Unmatched junction bases numbered 3, after V lost 6 bases and J lost 4 bases. The germline gives CDR1 MNHEY, CDR2 SMNVEV (reference sequence). CDR3 length: 13 residues. CDR3 DNA sequence: TGTGCCAGCAGGAAGACAGGGGGCACTGAAGCTTTCTTT. As protein: CASRKTGGTEAFF.

This clonotype has ten or more counts. This sequence joins TRBV7-3 and TRBJ2-1; D perhaps matches TRBD2 (6 bases). Trimming cost V 3 bases and J 4 bases, with 13 bases left between them. In germline, CDR1 is SGHTA, CDR2 FQGTGA. The CDR3 length is 15 residues. This CDR3 reads CASSLDSGQYNEQFF. CDR3 sequence (DNA): TGTGCCAGCAGCTTGGATAGCGGACAATACAATGAGCAGTTCTTC.

There are many counts of this clonotype. The chain carries TRBV12-3 or TRBV12-4 and TRBJ1-1; D is ambiguous. V was pared by 6 bases and J by 4 bases, with 9 bases between. This CDR3 has 12 residues. In DNA form, the CDR3 reads TGTGCCAGCAGCCTAGGGCTCACTGAAGCTTTCTTT. It is translated as CASSLGLTEAFF.

The V and J genes are TRBV4-1 and TRBJ2-5; D not resolved. The CDR3 contains 15 residues. Deletions cut 0 bases from V and 3 bases from J, with 11 bases between. Per germline, CDR1 MGHRA and CDR2 YSYEKL. DNA of the CDR3: TGCGCCAGCAGCCAAGAATCTGGGTATGAAGAGACCCAGTACTTC. It encodes CASSQESGYEETQYF.

This clonotype was detected ten times or more. The chain joins TRBV12-3 or TRBV12-4 to TRBJ2-5; D is ambiguous. Trimming removed 2 bases from V and 5 bases from J, with 9 bases in between. The CDR3 length is 13 residues. CDR3 sequence reads: CASSLLVRETQYF. The CDR3 DNA reads as TGTGCCAGCAGTTTACTAGTTCGGGAGACCCAGTACTTC.